This entry describes one T cell receptor (beta chain). TCRdb keeps only in-frame clones here, not all; method: immunoSEQ multiplex PCR. The table shows approximately 50,000 clones, with around 90% occurring only once. The entry originates in a study of T cell changes during pregnancy in multiple sclerosis. V lost 4 bases to trimming and J lost 2 bases; unmatched junction nucleotides: 4. The CDR3 loop spans 16 amino acids. The germline CDR1 and CDR2 sequences are SGHNT and YENEEA. The TCR sequence derives from a female donor with multiple sclerosis, enrolled in a pregnancy study. The sequences come from CD8+ T cells from peripheral blood mononuclear cells, collected after pregnancy. The chain has TRBV11-3 and TRBJ2-3; 12 bases fit TRBD2. Here the CDR3 reads CASSSWTSGDTDTQYF. CDR3 DNA: TGTGCCAGCAGCTCATGGACTAGCGGGGACACAGATACGCAGTATTTT.